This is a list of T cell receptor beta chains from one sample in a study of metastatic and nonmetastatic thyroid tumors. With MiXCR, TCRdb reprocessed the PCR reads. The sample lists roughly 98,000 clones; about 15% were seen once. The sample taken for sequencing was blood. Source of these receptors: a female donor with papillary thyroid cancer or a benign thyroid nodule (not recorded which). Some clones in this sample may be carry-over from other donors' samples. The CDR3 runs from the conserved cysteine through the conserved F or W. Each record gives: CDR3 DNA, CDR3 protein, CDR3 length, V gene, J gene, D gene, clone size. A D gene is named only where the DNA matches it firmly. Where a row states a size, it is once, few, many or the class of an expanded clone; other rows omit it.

DNA: TGCAGCGTTGTTCGAGGTACCACCTACAATGAGCAGTTCTTC
CDR3: CSVVRGTTYNEQFF
length: 14
V: TRBV29-1
J: TRBJ2-1
D: NA
size: NA

DNA: TGTGCCAGCAGGGAGAACGGCAGGGTCCGTAGCGGCACTGAAGCTTTCTTT
CDR3: CASRENGRVRSGTEAFF
length: 17
V: TRBV2
J: TRBJ1-1
D: NA
size: NA

DNA: TGTGCCAGCAGTGAGGAAGGATGGCAGCCCCAGCATTTT
CDR3: CASSEEGWQPQHF
length: 13
V: TRBV2
J: TRBJ1-5
D: NA
size: many

DNA: TGTGCCACCAGTGAGGGGGGGACGGGGGCCAAAAACATTCAGTACTTC
CDR3: CATSEGGTGAKNIQYF
length: 16
V: TRBV24-1
J: TRBJ2-4
D: TRBD2
size: many

DNA: TGTGCCAGTCCCGCTAGCGGGGGGGCAGATACGCAGTATTTT
CDR3: CASPASGGADTQYF
length: 14
V: TRBV6-1
J: TRBJ2-3
D: TRBD2
size: many

DNA: TGTGCCAGCAGTGAAGAGAGGGCCGGAAAATCCTACGAGCAGTACTTC
CDR3: CASSEERAGKSYEQYF
length: 16
V: TRBV6-1
J: TRBJ2-7
D: NA
size: many

DNA: TGCGCCAGCAGCCAAGCACCAGGGGGACAGGGTGGTGAAAAACTGTTTTTT
CDR3: CASSQAPGGQGGEKLFF
length: 17
V: TRBV4-1
J: TRBJ1-4
D: TRBD1
size: few

DNA: TGTGCCAGCAGCTCTTCTAGCGGGGGGCCGGAAAGCACAGATACGCAGTATTTT
CDR3: CASSSSSGGPESTDTQYF
length: 18
V: TRBV13
J: TRBJ2-3
D: TRBD2
size: NA

DNA: TGTGCCAGCAGTCCTCAGGGAAGTGGCGCAGATACGCAGTATTTT
CDR3: CASSPQGSGADTQYF
length: 15
V: TRBV12-3/TRBV12-4
J: TRBJ2-3
D: NA
size: many

DNA: TGTGCCTGGAGTGTACAGACTAGCACAGATACGCAGTATTTT
CDR3: CAWSVQTSTDTQYF
length: 14
V: TRBV30
J: TRBJ2-3
D: NA
size: many

DNA: TGTGCTAGCAGCTCCCGAGGCGCGGGGGGCCGGGGCTACGAGCAGTACTTC
CDR3: CASSSRGAGGRGYEQYF
length: 17
V: TRBV7-7
J: TRBJ2-7
D: TRBD2
size: many

DNA: TGCGCCAGCAGCCAGGAGGGACAGCCAATCTATGGCTACACCTTC
CDR3: CASSQEGQPIYGYTF
length: 15
V: TRBV5-1
J: TRBJ1-2
D: TRBD1
size: many

DNA: TGTGCCAGCAGTTTTATAAGGCATGAAGGTTCACCCATCCACTTT
CDR3: CASSFIRHEGSPIHF
length: 15
V: TRBV12-3/TRBV12-4
J: TRBJ1-6
D: NA
size: NA

DNA: TGCGCCAGCAGCCAAGGGGCAGGGAGGGCCCTAACTGAAGCTTTCTTT
CDR3: CASSQGAGRALTEAFF
length: 16
V: TRBV4-1
J: TRBJ1-1
D: NA
size: NA

DNA: TGTGCCAGCAGCGTAGATCTATCCCCGGCCTCTGGGGCCAACGTCCTGACTTTC
CDR3: CASSVDLSPASGANVLTF
length: 18
V: TRBV9
J: TRBJ2-6
D: NA
size: many

DNA: TGTGCCAGCAGCTCGGGACTAGCGGACCCTATGTCGTTCTTC
CDR3: CASSSGLADPMSFF
length: 14
V: TRBV11-2
J: TRBJ2-1
D: TRBD2
size: NA

DNA: TGTGCCAGCAGGACAGGAGGACCCTCTGGGGCCAACGTCCTGACTTTC
CDR3: CASRTGGPSGANVLTF
length: 16
V: TRBV11-2
J: TRBJ2-6
D: NA
size: many

DNA: TGTGCCAGCAGCGTGGGGGTAGGTGGTGAAAAACTGTTTTTT
CDR3: CASSVGVGGEKLFF
length: 14
V: TRBV9
J: TRBJ1-4
D: NA
size: many

DNA: TGCGCCAGCAGCTTCGGACTAGAGTGGTGTCAGGAGACCCGGTACTTC
CDR3: CASSFGLEWCQETRYF
length: 16
V: TRBV5-1
J: TRBJ2-5
D: TRBD2
size: NA

DNA: TGTGCCAGCAGTTATTCGGGCCCCGAGGCCCAGTACTTC
CDR3: CASSYSGPEAQYF
length: 13
V: TRBV6-6
J: TRBJ2-5
D: NA
size: many

DNA: TGTGCCAGCAGACCCCGGACGCAGGGGGATGAGCAGTTCTTC
CDR3: CASRPRTQGDEQFF
length: 14
V: TRBV27
J: TRBJ2-1
D: TRBD1
size: many

DNA: TGTGCCAGCAGCCCTGAGCCGCTTGCGGGGGCAGGGGAGCTGTTTTTT
CDR3: CASSPEPLAGAGELFF
length: 16
V: TRBV7-6
J: TRBJ2-2
D: NA
size: many

DNA: TGCGCCAGCTCCCCCGCGTTGGACAATTCACCCCTCCACTTT
CDR3: CASSPALDNSPLHF
length: 14
V: TRBV5-1
J: TRBJ1-6
D: NA
size: many

DNA: TGTGCCAGCAGCGTAGCTGTCCAGGCGGGCACAGATACGCAGTATTTT
CDR3: CASSVAVQAGTDTQYF
length: 16
V: TRBV9
J: TRBJ2-3
D: NA
size: few

DNA: TGTGCCAGCAGTAACAGGGTCTCCTACGAGCAGTACTTC
CDR3: CASSNRVSYEQYF
length: 13
V: TRBV2
J: TRBJ2-7
D: NA
size: many

DNA: TGTGCCAGCAGCTCCGGGACAGGGGTTAACTATGGCTACACCTTC
CDR3: CASSSGTGVNYGYTF
length: 15
V: TRBV7-9
J: TRBJ1-2
D: TRBD1
size: many

DNA: TGCAGTGCTAGCAAAGGGACCGACAATGAGCAGTTCTTC
CDR3: CSASKGTDNEQFF
length: 13
V: TRBV20-1
J: TRBJ2-1
D: NA
size: few

DNA: TGTGCCAGCAGCCGTTCGGGACTGCTGAACACTGAAGCTTTCTTT
CDR3: CASSRSGLLNTEAFF
length: 15
V: TRBV7-3
J: TRBJ1-1
D: NA
size: many

DNA: TGTGCCAGCAGCTTAACGTACCACGGGAGGGATCAGCCCCAGCATTTT
CDR3: CASSLTYHGRDQPQHF
length: 16
V: TRBV7-3
J: TRBJ1-5
D: NA
size: many